This is a list of T cell receptor beta chains from one sample in a study of control samples from healthy donors and cancer patients. Clones were sequenced by immunoSEQ multiplex PCR, and TCRdb holds only the in-frame ones, with some missing. The sample lists approximately 120,000 clones, 75% to 95% occurring once. Sequencing was performed on blood. These receptor sequences come from a human donor in good health. The donor label of this sample is uncertain. Each CDR3 is given with its conserved first and last residue. The order of the fields is V gene, D gene, clone size, J gene, CDR3 DNA, CDR3 protein. The D gene is left open where the match is weak. Not every row has a clone size; where given, it reads once, few, many or a size class.

>TRBV7-3|-|-|TRBJ2-6
TGTGCCAGCAGCTTAGTAGGGGACTCTGGGGCCAACGTCCTGACTTTC
CASSLVGDSGANVLTF
>TRBV3-1/TRBV3-2|TRBD2|-|TRBJ2-1
TGTGCCAGCAGCCTAAGGACTAGCGGGGGAAGGGGGAATGAGCAGTTCTTC
CASSLRTSGGRGNEQFF
>TRBV7-3|TRBD1|-|TRBJ2-1
TGTGCCAGCAGCAGATGGACAGGAAATGAGCAGTTCTTC
CASSRWTGNEQFF
>TRBV12-5|-|-|TRBJ1-4
TGTGCTAGTGGTTTGGGGGAAGCAACTAATGAAAAACTGTTTTTT
CASGLGEATNEKLFF
>TRBV25-1|-|-|TRBJ1-3
TGTGCCAGCAGTGCTGGAAACACCATATATTTT
CASSAGNTIYF
>TRBV4-2|-|-|TRBJ2-1
TGTGCCAGCAGCCAAGTCCCTAGTTCCTACAATGAGCAGTTCTTC
CASSQVPSSYNEQFF
>TRBV28|-|-|TRBJ1-2
TGTGCCAGCAGTCCTACGTCGGATACTAACTATGGCTACACCTTC
CASSPTSDTNYGYTF
>TRBV2|-|-|TRBJ1-6
TGTGCCAGCAGTGAAGGGGGGGGCTGGTCCTATAATTCACCCCTCCACTTT
CASSEGGGWSYNSPLHF
>TRBV3-1/TRBV3-2|-|-|TRBJ2-5
TGTGCCAGCAGCCAAGAACGCCGAGGGGCCCAGTACTTC
CASSQERRGAQYF
>TRBV6-4|-|-|TRBJ1-2
TGTGCCAGCAGAGACAGCCTAGGGGGCTACACCTTC
CASRDSLGGYTF
>TRBV2|TRBD1|few|TRBJ1-6
TGTGCCAGCAGGCCCCGGGACAGCAGAAATTCACCCCTCCACTTT
CASRPRDSRNSPLHF
>TRBV12-3/TRBV12-4|-|-|TRBJ1-6
TGTGCCAGCAGTTTTAGCAGTAATTCACCCCTCCACTTT
CASSFSSNSPLHF
>TRBV27|-|-|TRBJ2-6
TGTGCCAGCACCCTGGTGGGATCTGGGGCCAACGTCCTGACTTTC
CASTLVGSGANVLTF
>TRBV5-6|TRBD1|-|TRBJ1-1
TGTGCCAGCAGCTTAGGGACAGGGAGCACTGAAGCTTTCTTT
CASSLGTGSTEAFF
>TRBV6-5|-|-|TRBJ2-7
TGTGCCAGCAGCCTAGCAAGATACGAGCAGTACTTC
CASSLARYEQYF
>TRBV4-1|-|-|TRBJ1-2
TGCGCCAGCAGCCAAGGGGCAGCAAGCTACACCTTC
CASSQGAASYTF
>TRBV19|-|-|TRBJ1-6
TGTGCCAGTACAACCCGAATCCGGACAGACTTCACCCCATATAATTCACCCCTCCACTTT
CASTTRIRTDFTPYNSPLHF
>TRBV7-8|TRBD2|-|TRBJ2-7
TGTGCCAGCAGCCATGGACTAGCGGGGTCGAGCTCCTACGAGCAGTACTTC
CASSHGLAGSSSYEQYF
>TRBV5-6|TRBD1|-|TRBJ2-2
TGTGCCAGCAGCCCCCGGTGGGACAGAAACACCGGGGAGCTGTTTTTT
CASSPRWDRNTGELFF
>TRBV24-1|-|-|TRBJ1-2
TGTGCCACCAGTGAATATGGGGGAGGCTACACCTTC
CATSEYGGGYTF
>TRBV9|-|-|TRBJ1-6
TGTGCCAGCAGCGTAGAGGGGGGCTCCTATAATTCACCCCTCCACTTT
CASSVEGGSYNSPLHF
>TRBV7-9|-|once|TRBJ1-2
TGTGCCAGCAGCTTAGAACAGGGCACACATGGCTACACCTTC
CASSLEQGTHGYTF
>TRBV20-1|-|-|TRBJ1-2
TGCAGTGCTAGAGGGGAGGTTGGCTACACCTTC
CSARGEVGYTF
>TRBV6-6|-|-|TRBJ1-1
TGTGCCAGCAGTTACTCGCACCTGACAGCGAACACTGAAGCTTTCTTT
CASSYSHLTANTEAFF
>TRBV27|-|once|TRBJ2-1
TGTGCCAGCAGTTTATATTTGGGGGCGGGTGAGCAGTTCTTC
CASSLYLGAGEQFF
>TRBV18|TRBD1|-|TRBJ1-2
TGTGCCAGCTCACCTTCGACAGGGGAAAGGAGCTACACCTTC
CASSPSTGERSYTF
>TRBV27|-|few|TRBJ1-4
TGTGCCAGCAGTTTTCTCGGTGAAAAACTGTTTTTT
CASSFLGEKLFF
>TRBV11-3|-|-|TRBJ2-2
TGTGCCAGCAGCTTAGGTATCGGCAAGGGAAACACCGGGGAGCTGTTTTTT
CASSLGIGKGNTGELFF
>TRBV30|-|-|TRBJ2-3
TGTGCCGGGACGGTGAGAGATACGCAGTATTTT
CAGTVRDTQYF
>TRBV14|-|-|TRBJ1-4
TGTGCCAGCAGCCAAGGAGACGGGAGGGCTAATGAAAAACTGTTTTTT
CASSQGDGRANEKLFF
>TRBV25-1|-|-|TRBJ2-5
TGTGCCAGCAGTGAGTGGCTCCAGGAGAGAGAGACCCAGTACTTC
CASSEWLQERETQYF
>TRBV2|-|-|TRBJ1-5
TGTGCCAGCAGGGGGTGGGGTAGCAATCAGCCCCAGCATTTT
CASRGWGSNQPQHF
>TRBV28|TRBD1|-|TRBJ1-3
TGTGCCAGCAGTTTAAACAGGGGGATCGGAAACACCATATATTTT
CASSLNRGIGNTIYF
>TRBV13|TRBD1|-|TRBJ1-1
TGTGCCAGCAGTTTTAGCAGGGGGCTCACTGAAGCTTTCTTT
CASSFSRGLTEAFF
>TRBV2|TRBD1|-|TRBJ1-2
TGTGCCAGCAGTTCGGACAGGCTCTATGGCTACACCTTC
CASSSDRLYGYTF
>TRBV10-1|-|-|TRBJ1-1
TGCGCCAGCAGTGCCACAGGGCCGGTTTCTGAAGCTTTCTTT
CASSATGPVSEAFF
>TRBV5-1|TRBD1|-|TRBJ1-2
TGCGCCAGCAGCGCAAGGGGTGGACAGGGGGCGATTCACTATGGCTACACCTTC
CASSARGGQGAIHYGYTF
>TRBV27|-|once|TRBJ1-2
TGTGCCAGCAGCCGACGCGGCGGGAACTATGGCTACACCTTC
CASSRRGGNYGYTF